This record covers a single TCR beta chain. Its antigen is not identified. These data belong to a study of cytomegalovirus exposure and HLA in healthy donors. Study-wide points: In a later analysis, HLA-associated beta chains showed higher expansion and lower generation probabilities than comparable chains. According to reports, the classifier identified cytomegalovirus status with high specificity and sensitivity. It was reported in a later analysis that an Asian-associated ancestry cluster showed fewer N-insertions than the roughly 670-donor mean.

The CDR3 runs 10 residues. Per germline, CDR1 MNHNS and CDR2 SASEGT. V lost 5 bases, J lost 8 bases, and 6 bases lay in between. 13 Jbeta primers and 60 Vbeta primers were used for the PCR. Produced via immunoSEQ multiplex PCR; TCRdb's table is partial and in-frame only. Among about 180,000 clones listed, 75% were seen once. This receptor was obtained from a female donor in good health and CMV-seronegative. The sequencing sample was made of PBMCs. The genes are TRBV6-1 and TRBJ1-1; D may be TRBD1 (6 bases). The CDR3 here is CASSQGEAFF. The CDR3, as DNA: TGTGCCAGCAGTCAGGGGGAAGCTTTCTTT.